This TCR beta chain was captured in a study of vaccination effects on CD4 cells after COVID-19. With respect to this clone: The antigen remains unidentified.

The repertoire was sequenced with immunoSEQ multiplex PCR; TCRdb's copy has only in-frame clones and lacks some. The table records around 66,000 clones, around three quarters of them present only once. J gave up 3 bases and V 5 bases, and 6 bases lay outside the gene matches. This CDR3 has 14 residues. Germline values: CDR1 SGHRS, CDR2 YFSETQ. Pools of viral peptides were used by the ViraFEST assay to expand antigen-specific CD4+ T cells ahead of sequencing. Once cultured for around 11 days, the cells underwent separation to obtain CD4+ T cells. The healthy vaccine recipients, who had no prior SARS-CoV-2 infection, showed negative nucleocapsid antibodies. Wells of roughly 2.1 million PBMC each were grown with 10 IU/ml IL-2 and approximately 10 ug/ml peptides.

This chain links TRBV5-1 with TRBJ2-3, with 7 bases identical to TRBD1. Sequencing was performed on CD4+ T cells from PBMCs cultured with HCoV-OC43 spike peptides, taken before COVID-19 vaccination. Subset indicated: HCoV-OC43 spike overlapping peptide pool stimulation. The source of this sequence is a human donor who received a COVID-19 vaccine. The DNA of the CDR3 is TGCGCCAGCAGGGTGGGACAGCCGACAGATACGCAGTATTTT. Translated: CASRVGQPTDTQYF. The complete variable domain, with remaining parts taken from reference TRBV5-1 and TRBJ2-3, reads KAGVTQTPRYLIKTRGQQVTLSCSPISGHRSVSWYQQTPGQGLQFLFEYFSETQRNKGNFPGRFSGRQFSNSRSEMNVSTLELGDSALYLCASRVGQPTDTQYFGPGTRLTVL.